A single sample is the source of the 2 T cell receptor beta chains below, sequenced in a study of blood T cell repertoires in COVID-19 (dated by TCRdb to about 2020). To prepare the library, the immunoSEQ multiplex PCR assay was applied. Held by TCRdb, this immuneACCESS table contains in-frame sequences only and omits some clones. Under half of the omission traces to an unresolved V gene where checked; the cause of the rest is unknown. For this sample there are about 300,000 clones; about 90% appear just once. Of the sample, over 5% falls within the top ten clones. Sequencing input: peripheral blood. The receptors stem from a woman between 50 and 59 years old with COVID-19, enrolled during active disease.

The chain is built from TRBV24-1 and TRBJ1-2; D not certain. Trimming took off 3 bases at V and 2 bases at J, with 9 bases between the two ends. Germline V gene lookup returns CDR1 KGHDR and CDR2 SFDVKD. The CDR3 extends over 14 amino acids. DNA of the CDR3: TGTGCCACCAGTGATGGCTGGGCCAACTATGGCTACACCTTC. As protein: CATSDGWANYGYTF.

The genes are TRBV5-1 and TRBJ1-1; 8 nucleotides line up with TRBD1. Per germline, CDR1 SGHRS and CDR2 YFSETQ. V dropped 4 bases and J dropped 1; count of bases not matched to a gene: 3. This CDR3 contains 14 residues. The CDR3 protein is CASSEDRENTEAFF. CDR3 nucleotide sequence: TGCGCCAGCAGCGAGGACAGGGAGAACACTGAAGCTTTCTTT.